One sample yielded the 24 T cell receptor beta chains listed below, sequenced in a study of persistence of HIV-infected CD4 T cells. These receptors have no identified antigens. Cells were stimulated with CMV-infected fibroblast lysates at 10 ug/mL. CD40L/CD69 double-negative CD45RO-high memory CD4+ T cells were collected. The libraries were made with immunoSEQ version 4 in survey mode. Here immunoSEQ multiplex PCR was the method, and the copy in TCRdb shows in-frame clones only, minus some. The sample has 37,000 or so clones; 75% to 90% are singletons. Sample: CD4+ T cells sorted from PBMCs after approximately 20-hour stimulation, taken from a patient who received antiretroviral therapy. The receptors shown here come from an adult man with HIV who was CMV-seropositive.

This chain connects TRBV7-9 to TRBJ1-1, with D possibly being TRBD1 (5 bases). This CDR3 spans 13 amino acids. The germline CDR1 and CDR2 sequences are SEHNR and FQNEAQ (reference sequence). The V end lost 6 bases, the J end lost 7 bases, and 15 bases lay between the germline ends. CDR3 bases: TGTGCCAGCAGTCATGACAGAGCCCTTGAAGCTTTCTTT. Its translation: CASSHDRALEAFF.

V gene TRBV19 combines with J gene TRBJ1-1; 7 bases agree with TRBD1. The V gene end was trimmed by 9 bases and the J gene end by 7 bases; junction bases not matched to a gene: 11. This CDR3 is built from 13 residues. The germline V gene has CDR1 LNHDA and CDR2 SQIVND (reference sequence). This chain's CDR3 is CASLGQSIVEAFF. The CDR3 coding sequence is TGTGCCAGCCTGGGACAGTCGATCGTTGAAGCTTTCTTT.

The genes are TRBV6-1 and TRBJ1-2, with unresolved D. V was trimmed by 6 bases and J by 0 bases, leaving 5 bases between them. Germline V lookup: CDR1 MNHNS, CDR2 SASEGT. This CDR3 has 12 amino acids. CDR3 DNA: TGTGCCAGCAGGGGGACTAACTATGGCTACACCTTC. Protein product: CASRGTNYGYTF.

This clone occurred a few times. The chain employs TRBV28 and TRBJ1-5; TRBD1 aligns across 9 bases. The CDR3 totals 15 residues. CDR1 is MDHEN and CDR2 is SYDVKM in the germline V gene. Germline trimming cut 5 bases from V and 2 bases from J; bases unmatched to any gene: 4. The CDR3 protein is CASSRDRDGNQPQHF. The CDR3, as DNA: TGTGCCAGCAGTAGGGACAGGGATGGCAATCAGCCCCAGCATTTT. Variable domain in full (rest from reference TRBV28 and TRBJ1-5): DVKVTQSSRYLVKRTGEKVFLECVQDMDHENMFWYRQDPGLGLRLIYFSYDVKMKEKGDIPEGYSVSREKKERFSLILESASTNQTSMYLCASSRDRDGNQPQHFGDGTRLSIL.

The V gene is TRBV2, the J gene TRBJ1-1; possible D gene TRBD1, 5 bases. CDR3 length equals 13 residues. The germline V and J ends were trimmed by 6 bases and 6 bases, with 14 bases remaining between them. The germline V gene has CDR1 SNHLY and CDR2 FYNNEI. This CDR3 is CASRSKGVSEAFF. The CDR3 DNA sequence: TGTGCCAGCAGGTCGAAAGGGGTTTCTGAAGCTTTCTTT.

This sequence joins TRBV18 and TRBJ2-1; 9 nucleotides align to TRBD2. CDR3 length: 15 residues. The V gene's germline CDR1 is KGHSH and CDR2 LQKENI. Unmatched junction bases numbered 2, after V lost 1 base and J lost 4 bases. The DNA for the CDR3 is TGTGCCAGCTCACCACGCGGGGGGGATTACAATGAGCAGTTCTTC. The encoded protein is CASSPRGGDYNEQFF.

This sequence joins TRBV7-9 and TRBJ2-7, with a tentative D call TRBD2 (5 bases). Trimming removed 0 bases from V and 3 bases from J, with 9 bases in between. Germline CDR1 and CDR2: SEHNR and FQNEAQ (reference sequence). The CDR3 extends over 14 amino acids. As DNA, the CDR3 is TGTGCCAGCAGCTTAGCTCAGCGGTTCTACGAGCAGTACTTC. Translated, it gives CASSLAQRFYEQYF.

This clone is a singleton in its sample. The chain uses TRBV6-5 and TRBJ2-7; the D gene is possibly TRBD1 (5 bases). Per the germline V gene, CDR1 is MNHEY and CDR2 is SVGAGI. Trimming left V 5 bases short and J 7 bases short, with 12 bases between. The CDR3 consists of 12 residues. The CDR3 DNA is TGTGCCAGCAGTCGACTGGGGCGGGAGCAGTACTTC. Protein sequence: CASSRLGREQYF.

This clone was detected a few times. This CDR3 is CASSEGMANTEAFF. The CDR3 DNA is TGTGCCAGCAGTGAAGGGATGGCGAACACTGAAGCTTTCTTT. This sequence joins TRBV2 and TRBJ1-1; D is unclear. Germline V CDR1 and CDR2: SNHLY, FYNNEI. Between the trimmed V and J ends, which lost 1 base and 1 base, there was a span of 7 bases. The CDR3 has 14 residues.

The chain has TRBV6-1 and TRBJ1-1, with D perhaps matching TRBD1 (6 bases). Germline V lookup: CDR1 MNHNS, CDR2 SASEGT. The CDR3 has 14 residues. V lost 2 bases and J 6 bases, leaving 13 bases between the germline ends. CDR3 sequence reads: CASSEIRGAAEAFF. The CDR3 nucleotides read TGTGCCAGCAGTGAAATACGGGGGGCGGCTGAAGCTTTCTTT.

Written as DNA, the CDR3 is TGTGCCACCAGTGATCACCTGGGGGGAAGAGCTTTCTTT. This encodes CATSDHLGGRAFF. The rearrangement uses TRBV24-1 and TRBJ1-1; a weak D match, TRBD1 (5 bases). CDR3 length: 13 residues. Germline CDR1 KGHDR, CDR2 SFDVKD. With 3 bases removed from V and 10 bases from J, the gap between germline ends came to 14 bases.

This clone was observed a few times. The CDR3 DNA reads as TGTGCCAGCAGCTTGGCCCCGGGAAATGAAAAACTGTTTTTT. Translated, it gives CASSLAPGNEKLFF. The V and J genes are TRBV5-4 and TRBJ1-4; D gene ambiguous. Trimming left V 0 bases short and J 5 bases short, with 8 bases between. The CDR3 is 14 residues long. CDR1 is SGHNT, CDR2 YYREEE, per germline (reference sequence). The full variable domain, completed using reference TRBV5-4 and TRBJ1-4, is ETGVTQSPTHLIKTRGQQVTLRCSSQSGHNTVSWYQQALGQGPQFIFQYYREEENGRGNFPPRFSGLQFPNYSSELNVNALELDDSALYLCASSLAPGNEKLFFGSGTQLSVL.

CDR3 bases: TGTGCCAGCAGAGGGGACGGAAGGATCTATGGCTACACCTTC. Its protein is CASRGDGRIYGYTF. The rearrangement joins TRBV2 to TRBJ1-2; D possibly corresponds to TRBD1 (5 bases). The CDR3 consists of 14 residues. Germline CDR1 reads SNHLY; CDR2 reads FYNNEI. V gave up 6 bases and J gave up 4 bases, with 15 bases separating them.

The rearrangement joins TRBV7-9 to TRBJ1-6; D remains ambiguous. The V gene lost 2 bases and the J gene lost 9 bases, with 11 bases spanning the gap. There are 14 residues in the CDR3. In germline, CDR1 is SEHNR, CDR2 FQNEAQ (reference sequence). CDR3 region: CASSLTEGRSPLHF. CDR3 in DNA: TGTGCCAGCAGCTTAACGGAGGGTCGTTCACCCCTCCACTTT.

V is TRBV9 and J is TRBJ2-7; either TRBD1 or TRBD2 may fit D (5 bases each). From germline, CDR1 is SGDLS and CDR2 YYNGEE. The CDR3 sequence is 14 residues long. V lost 2 bases, J lost 6 bases, and 15 bases lay in between. CDR3 nucleotides: TGTGCCAGCAGCGTCAAGATTTGGGGGTCCGAGCAGTACTTC. It translates to CASSVKIWGSEQYF.

This clone was observed a handful of times. The chain uses TRBV12-3 or TRBV12-4 and TRBJ1-3; 7 nucleotides match TRBD1. This CDR3 contains 13 residues. Trimming took 6 bases from V and 2 from J; bases not matched to a gene: 1. The CDR3 sequence: CASSGQAGNTIYF. DNA for the CDR3: TGTGCCAGCAGCGGACAGGCTGGAAACACCATATATTTT.

As concerns this clone: The junction departs from germline at one end; a sequencing error may be responsible. The chain uses TRBV6-5 and TRBJ2-1; D assignment may be TRBD1 or TRBD2 (5 bases each). The CDR3 loop spans 14 amino acids. CDR1 is MNHEY, CDR2 SVGAGI, per germline. The CDR3 spells CASQGARGYSEQFF. The CDR3 coding sequence is TGTGCCAGCCAAGGGGCTCGGGGCTACAGTGAGCAGTTCTTC.

CDR3 amino acids: CAVETGDEKLFF. The CDR3 region has the DNA TGTGCCGTGGAGACAGGGGATGAAAAACTGTTTTTT. The rearrangement uses TRBV7-9 and TRBJ1-4; TRBD1 aligns across 8 bases. Germline CDR1 and CDR2: SEHNR and FQNEAQ (reference sequence). CDR3 length: 12 amino acids. Trimming took 11 bases from V and 6 from J; bases not matched to a gene: 5.

As DNA, the CDR3 is TGCGCCAGCAGCAGGCAGGGGCCGAACACTGAAGCTTTCTTT. Its translation is CASSRQGPNTEAFF. The chain couples TRBV5-1 to TRBJ1-1, with D possibly being TRBD1 (6 bases). Germline V gene data show CDR1 as SGHRS and CDR2 as YFSETQ. CDR3 size: 14 residues. V lost 4 bases, J lost 1 base, and 11 bases lay in between.

This clone occurred a few times. V is TRBV7-9 and J is TRBJ1-1, with TRBD1 matching over 7 bases. The ends lost 1 base at V and 2 bases at J; junction bases unmatched: 1. The CDR3 spans 14 residues. CDR1 SEHNR and CDR2 FQNEAQ come from the germline V gene (reference sequence). CDR3: CASSLDRGNTEAFF. The DNA for the CDR3 is TGTGCCAGCAGCTTAGACAGGGGAAACACTGAAGCTTTCTTT.

This chain joins TRBV3-1 (or the pseudogene TRBV3-2) and TRBJ1-6, with TRBD1 identical over 10 bases. CDR3 length: 17 amino acids. Germline V gives CDR1 LGHDT, CDR2 YNNKEL (reference sequence). After removal of 4 bases from V and 3 bases from J, the junction contained 6 bases not matched to a gene. The CDR3 region has the DNA TGTGCCAGCAGCCGCCGGGACAGGGGAGGCTATAATTCACCCCTCCACTTT. Its protein product is CASSRRDRGGYNSPLHF.

CDR3 region: CASSQRGASTSSYNEQFF. CDR3 coding DNA: TGTGCCAGCAGTCAAAGAGGGGCTAGCACCTCCTCCTACAATGAGCAGTTCTTC. The V gene is TRBV7-3, the J gene TRBJ2-1; D may be TRBD1 or TRBD2 (5 bases each). Germline assignment: CDR1 SGHTA and CDR2 FQGTGA. The CDR3 has 18 residues. V was shortened by 6 bases and J by 0 bases, with 21 bases between the two germline ends. Full variable domain (remainder filled in from reference TRBV7-3 and TRBJ2-1): GAGVSQTPSNKVTEKGKYVELRCDPISGHTALYWYRQSLGQGPEFLIYFQGTGAADDSGLPNDRFFAVRPEGSVSTLKIQRTERGDSAVYLCASSQRGASTSSYNEQFFGPGTRLTVL.

The chain combines TRBV4-1 with TRBJ2-3; no clear D gene. The ends were cut back, 1 base at V and 0 bases at J, with 20 bases in the middle. The CDR3 totals 19 residues. From germline, CDR1 is MGHRA and CDR2 YSYEKL. The CDR3 loop reads CASSQGSGARRRSTDTQYF. The DNA for the CDR3 is TGCGCCAGCAGCCAAGGGTCGGGCGCGCGAAGGCGGAGCACAGATACGCAGTATTTT.

The chain has TRBV13 and TRBJ2-7; D may be TRBD2 (6 bases). Germline values: CDR1 PRHDT, CDR2 FYEKMQ (reference sequence). V was pared by 6 bases and J by 4 bases, with 13 bases between. The CDR3 extends over 13 amino acids. The CDR3 DNA reads TGTGCCAGCAGTCTAGCGAACGTTTACGAGCAGTACTTC. Its translation is CASSLANVYEQYF. Variable domain in full (rest from reference TRBV13 and TRBJ2-7): AAGVIQSPRHLIKEKRETATLKCYPIPRHDTVYWYQQGPGQDPQFLISFYEKMQSDKGSIPDRFSAQQFSDYHSELNMSSLELGDSALYFCASSLANVYEQYFGPGTRLTVT.